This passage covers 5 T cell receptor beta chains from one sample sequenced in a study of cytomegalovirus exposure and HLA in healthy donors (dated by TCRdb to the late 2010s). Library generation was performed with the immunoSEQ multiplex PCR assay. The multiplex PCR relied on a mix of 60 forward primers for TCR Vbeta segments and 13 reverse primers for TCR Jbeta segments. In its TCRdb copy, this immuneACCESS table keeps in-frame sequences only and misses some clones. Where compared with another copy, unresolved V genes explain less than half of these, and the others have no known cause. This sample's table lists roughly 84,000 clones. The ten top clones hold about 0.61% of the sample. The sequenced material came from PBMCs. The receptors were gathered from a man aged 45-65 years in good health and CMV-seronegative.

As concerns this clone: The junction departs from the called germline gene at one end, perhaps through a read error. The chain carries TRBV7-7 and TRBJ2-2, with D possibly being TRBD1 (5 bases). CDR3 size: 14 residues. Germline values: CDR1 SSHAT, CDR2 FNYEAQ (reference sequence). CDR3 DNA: TGTGCTAGCAGCGCGACAGTGCCCACCGGGGAGCTGTTTTTT. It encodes CASSATVPTGELFF.

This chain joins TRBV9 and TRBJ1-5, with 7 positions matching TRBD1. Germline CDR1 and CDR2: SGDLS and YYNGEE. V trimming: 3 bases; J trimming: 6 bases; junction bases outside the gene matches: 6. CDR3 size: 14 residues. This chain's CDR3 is CASSATSGGQPQHF. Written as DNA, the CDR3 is TGTGCCAGCAGCGCGACTTCAGGGGGTCAGCCCCAGCATTTT.

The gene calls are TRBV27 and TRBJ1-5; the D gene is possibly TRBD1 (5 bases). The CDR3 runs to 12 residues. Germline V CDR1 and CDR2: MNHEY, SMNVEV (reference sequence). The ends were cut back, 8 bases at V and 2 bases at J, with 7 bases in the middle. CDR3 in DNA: TGTGCCAGCCAGACAGGCAATCAGCCCCAGCATTTT. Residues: CASQTGNQPQHF.

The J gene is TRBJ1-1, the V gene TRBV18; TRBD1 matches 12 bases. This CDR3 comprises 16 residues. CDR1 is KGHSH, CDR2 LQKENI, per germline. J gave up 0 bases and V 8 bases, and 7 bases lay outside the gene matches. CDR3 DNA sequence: TGTGCCAGCGCGGGACAGGGGGCGTCTTTGAACACTGAAGCTTTCTTT. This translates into CASAGQGASLNTEAFF.

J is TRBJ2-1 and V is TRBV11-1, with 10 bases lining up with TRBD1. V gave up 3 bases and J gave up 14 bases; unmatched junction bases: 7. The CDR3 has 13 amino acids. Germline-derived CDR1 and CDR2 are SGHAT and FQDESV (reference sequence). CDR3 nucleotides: TGTGCCAGCAGCTTTTTGGGGACAGGGGAGGAGTTCTTC. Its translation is CASSFLGTGEEFF.